Listed here are 7 T cell receptor beta chains from one sample, sequenced in a study of blood T cell repertoires in COVID-19. Assay used: immunoSEQ multiplex PCR; TCRdb lists only in-frame clones, some missing. Here the sample spans about 34,000 clones, roughly 90% being singletons. Material: peripheral blood. The receptors shown here come from a human donor with active COVID-19. The donor label of this sample is uncertain.

This clone was detected once. This chain links TRBV10-3 with TRBJ1-2, with unresolved D. The CDR3 contains 14 residues. The germline V gene has CDR1 ENHRY and CDR2 SYGVKD. The CDR3 DNA follows: TGTGCTGCCAGCGGGGATTCGTCGATCTATGGCTACACCTTC. This codes for CAASGDSSIYGYTF.

The chain recombines TRBV3-1 (or the pseudogene TRBV3-2) with TRBJ1-2; 8 nucleotides agree with TRBD1. Per the germline V gene, CDR1 is LGHDT and CDR2 is YNNKEL (reference sequence). The CDR3 is 16 amino acids. V was pared by 2 bases and J by 5 bases, with 10 bases of the junction left unmatched. The CDR3 here is CASSQSMGQAIYGYTF. CDR3 DNA sequence: TGTGCCAGCAGCCAATCGATGGGACAGGCAATTTATGGCTACACCTTC.

The chain recombines TRBV3-1 (or the pseudogene TRBV3-2) with TRBJ2-1, with a possible D match to TRBD1 (6 bases). The germline V gene encodes CDR1 LGHDT and CDR2 YNNKEL (reference sequence). This CDR3 has 12 residues. Trimming cost V 1 base and J 11 bases, with 9 bases left between them. The CDR3 DNA sequence: TGTGCCAGCAGCCAAGCCGGACAGAAGCAGTTCTTC. Its protein is CASSQAGQKQFF.

CDR3 protein: CASSAGTRGETQYF. The CDR3 DNA reads as TGTGCCAGCAGTGCCGGGACTAGGGGGGAGACCCAGTACTTC. The rearrangement joins TRBV2 to TRBJ2-5, with 8 bases aligning to TRBD2. J lost 5 bases, V lost 4 bases, and 6 bases had no gene match. The V gene's germline CDR1 is SNHLY and CDR2 FYNNEI. This CDR3 is built from 14 residues.

The chain employs TRBV25-1 and TRBJ1-2; weak D call: TRBD1 (5 bases). CDR1 and CDR2 (germline): MGHDK, SYGVNS. V gave up 7 bases and J gave up 1 base, with 10 bases separating them. The CDR3 is 13 residues long. CDR3: CASTQGFNYGYTF. CDR3 DNA sequence: TGTGCCAGCACGCAGGGATTTAACTATGGCTACACCTTC.

The rearrangement uses TRBV5-1 and TRBJ2-5; D is unresolved. CDR1 is SGHRS, CDR2 YFSETQ, per germline. V dropped 0 bases and J dropped 3 bases, with 6 bases sitting between them. This CDR3 region has 13 residues. The DNA for the CDR3 is TGCGCCAGCAGCTTGGCCCGGGAAGAGACCCAGTACTTC. This translates into CASSLAREETQYF.

This sequence joins TRBV7-2 and TRBJ2-6; D might be TRBD1 (6 bases). Looked up from germline, CDR1 is SGHTA and CDR2 is FQGNSA. CDR3 length equals 16 residues. V dropped 5 bases and J dropped 2 bases, with 13 bases sitting between them. The CDR3 nucleotides read TGTGCCAGCAGCCACATAACAGGGACTGGGGCCAACGTCCTGACTTTC. This sequence encodes CASSHITGTGANVLTF.